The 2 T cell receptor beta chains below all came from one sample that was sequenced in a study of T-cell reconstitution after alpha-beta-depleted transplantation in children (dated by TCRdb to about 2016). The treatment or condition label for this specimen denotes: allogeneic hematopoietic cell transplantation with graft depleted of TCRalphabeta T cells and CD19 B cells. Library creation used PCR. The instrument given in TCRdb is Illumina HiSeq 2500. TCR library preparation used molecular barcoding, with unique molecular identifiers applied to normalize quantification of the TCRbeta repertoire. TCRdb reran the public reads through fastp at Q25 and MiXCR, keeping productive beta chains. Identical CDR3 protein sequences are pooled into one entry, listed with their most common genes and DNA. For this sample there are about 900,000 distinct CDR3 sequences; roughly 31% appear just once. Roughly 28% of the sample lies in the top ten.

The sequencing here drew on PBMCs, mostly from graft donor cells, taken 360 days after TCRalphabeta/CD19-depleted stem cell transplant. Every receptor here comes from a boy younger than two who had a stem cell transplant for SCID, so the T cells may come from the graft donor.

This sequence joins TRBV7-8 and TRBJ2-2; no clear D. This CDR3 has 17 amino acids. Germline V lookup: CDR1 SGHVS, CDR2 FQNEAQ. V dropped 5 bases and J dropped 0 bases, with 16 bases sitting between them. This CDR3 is CASSPPPNSPNTGELFF. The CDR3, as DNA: TGTGCCAGCAGCCCTCCCCCCAACAGCCCGAACACCGGGGAGCTGTTTTTT.

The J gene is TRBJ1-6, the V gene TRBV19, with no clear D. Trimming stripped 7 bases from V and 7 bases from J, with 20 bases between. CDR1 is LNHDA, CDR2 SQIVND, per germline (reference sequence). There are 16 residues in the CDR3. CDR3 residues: CASKARPGIANSPLHF. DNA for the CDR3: TGTGCCAGTAAGGCCAGGCCGGGTATCGCGAATTCACCCCTCCACTTT. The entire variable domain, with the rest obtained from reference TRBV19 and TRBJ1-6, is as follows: DGGITQSPKYLFRKEGQNVTLSCEQNLNHDAMYWYRQDPGQGLRLIYYSQIVNDFQKGDIAEGYSVSREKKESFPLTVTSAQKNPTAFYLCASKARPGIANSPLHFGNGTRLTVT.